This T cell receptor beta chain appears in the sequencing data of a study of T cell changes during pregnancy in multiple sclerosis. Some clones are missing from TCRdb's copy, which holds only in-frame ones; the method was immunoSEQ multiplex PCR. The sample contains 85,000 to 120,000 clones, about 90% of which appear only once. J was trimmed by 3 bases and V by 6 bases; bases with no gene match: 4. The germline V gene has CDR1 SGHNT and CDR2 YYREEE (reference sequence). The CDR3 contains 13 residues. The sequencing here drew on peripheral blood, taken after pregnancy. This chain connects TRBV5-4 to TRBJ1-2; 8 bases map to TRBD1. This receptor was identified in a female donor with multiple sclerosis, enrolled in a pregnancy study. In DNA form, the CDR3 reads TGTGCCAGCACCCTGGGACAGGACTATGGCTACACCTTC. This gives the protein CASTLGQDYGYTF.